One sample yielded the 24 T cell receptor beta chains listed below, sequenced in a study of sequential checkpoint blockade in melanoma. Treatment reported: randomized to nivolumab then ipilimumab (arm A) or the reverse (arm B). TCRdb's table, derived via immunoSEQ multiplex PCR, lists solely in-frame clones and lacks some. The table has around 2,000 clones, around 49% seen once. The input for sequencing was CD8+ T cells sorted from blood (inferred from file names), taken from a patient given nivolumab and ipilimumab in sequence. The receptor source for this set is a human patient with melanoma. Some clones in this sample may be carry-over from other donors' samples.

V gene TRBV6-1 combines with J gene TRBJ1-6, with 9 bases identical to TRBD1. CDR3 size: 18 residues. V was pared by 2 bases and J by 7 bases, with 12 bases of the junction left unmatched. CDR1 is MNHNS and CDR2 is SASEGT in the germline V gene. CDR3 protein: CASSEKGQGPTLNSPLHF. Written as DNA, the CDR3 is TGTGCCAGCAGTGAAAAGGGACAGGGTCCAACTCTAAATTCACCCCTCCACTTT.

The chain employs TRBV7-9 and TRBJ1-1; TRBD1 agrees at 9 bases. V trimming: 2 bases; J trimming: 6 bases; junction bases outside the gene matches: 10. This CDR3 contains 16 residues. Germline V gene sequence: CDR1 SEHNR, CDR2 FQNEAQ (reference sequence). This CDR3 reads CASSLWGGDREAEAFF. CDR3 coding DNA: TGTGCCAGCAGCTTATGGGGCGGGGACAGGGAGGCTGAAGCTTTCTTT.

By share of the sample, this clone is medium-sized (0.01 to 0.1%). The genes are TRBV22-1 and TRBJ1-3; the table gives TRBD1 as D, unverified against the DNA. TRBV22-1 is a listed pseudogene. The CDR3 has 13 residues. CDR3 amino acids: CPGSGGLGNTIYF. The CDR3 DNA reads as TGTCCTGGGAGCGGGGGGCTCGGAAACACCATATATTTT.

This clone was observed a few times. This rearrangement joins TRBV25-1 to TRBJ2-1; D not resolved. Per germline, CDR1 MGHDK and CDR2 SYGVNS. V lost 5 bases and J 1 base, leaving 9 bases between the germline ends. This CDR3 spans 14 amino acids. DNA of the CDR3: TGTGCCAGCAGTCCCGGCGGTTCCTACAATGAGCAGTTCTTC. It codes for CASSPGGSYNEQFF.

The V call is TRBV6-5, the J call TRBJ1-1, with a possible D match to TRBD1 (6 bases). CDR1 and CDR2 from the germline V gene are MNHEY and SVGAGI. V dropped 5 bases and J dropped 2 bases, with 12 bases sitting between them. The CDR3 extends over 14 amino acids. This chain's CDR3 is CASSQQGYNTEAFF. The DNA of the CDR3 is TGTGCCAGCAGTCAACAGGGATATAACACTGAAGCTTTCTTT.

This clone was seen only a few times. CDR3 loop: CASSQDRTGDTGELFF. The CDR3 DNA reads TGTGCCAGCAGCCAAGACCGGACAGGGGACACCGGGGAGCTGTTTTTT. V usage is TRBV7-2 and J usage is TRBJ2-2; 9 bases line up with TRBD1. The germline V gene encodes CDR1 SGHTA and CDR2 FQGNSA. V gave up 5 bases and J gave up 3 bases; unmatched junction bases: 7. This CDR3 spans 16 amino acids.

This clone was observed a handful of times. The rearrangement joins TRBV4-3 to TRBJ1-1; D gene unclear. The germline V gene encodes CDR1 LGHNA and CDR2 YSLEER. CDR3 length: 13 amino acids. Trimming left V 6 bases short and J 4 bases short, with 12 bases between. CDR3 sequence (DNA): TGCGCCAGCAGTATTCGGGAGGTCACTGAAGCTTTCTTT. Encoded protein: CASSIREVTEAFF.

The chain employs TRBV11-1 and TRBJ1-4; D remains unclear. CDR3 length: 15 residues. Per the germline V gene, CDR1 is SGHAT and CDR2 is FQDESV (reference sequence). Trimming cost V 1 base and J 4 bases, with 10 bases left between them. For the CDR3, the DNA is TGTGCCAGCAGCTTAGGAGGCCAGCATAATGAAAAACTGTTTTTT. This gives the protein CASSLGGQHNEKLFF.

This sequence joins TRBV10-2 and TRBJ2-2; 7 bases line up with TRBD2. V shed 4 bases and J 4 bases; nucleotides not matched to a gene: 3. The CDR3 spans 14 residues. Looked up from germline, CDR1 is WSHSY and CDR2 is SAAADI. CDR3 sequence: CASSGDYPTGELFF. The CDR3 coding sequence is TGCGCCAGCAGTGGGGACTATCCCACCGGGGAGCTGTTTTTT.

The genes are TRBV29-1 and TRBJ1-1, with 10 bases that match TRBD1. From germline, CDR1 is SQVTM and CDR2 ANQGSEA. The CDR3 runs 13 residues. The V and J ends lost 6 bases and 5 bases, in that order; junction bases with no gene match: 6. The CDR3 DNA is TGCAGCGTCAGGGACAGGGGAGGAACTGAAGCTTTCTTT. It specifies CSVRDRGGTEAFF. The entire variable domain, with the rest obtained from reference TRBV29-1 and TRBJ1-1, is as follows: SAVISQKPSRDICQRGTSLTIQCQVDSQVTMMFWYRQQPGQSLTLIATANQGSEATYESGFVIDKFPISRPNLTFSTLTVSNMSPEDSSIYLCSVRDRGGTEAFFGQGTRLTVV.

The chain employs TRBV4-1 and TRBJ2-1; 9 bases are a match to TRBD2. CDR3 length equals 14 residues. Germline trimming cut 4 bases from V and 6 bases from J; bases unmatched to any gene: 4. Germline CDR1 is MGHRA and CDR2 is YSYEKL. CDR3 sequence reads: CASSLGTSPNEQFF. CDR3 coding DNA: TGCGCCAGCAGCCTCGGGACTAGCCCCAATGAGCAGTTCTTC.

This sequence joins TRBV7-7 and TRBJ2-7, with 9 bases that match TRBD1. The CDR3 has 13 residues. Germline lookup yields CDR1 SSHAT and CDR2 FNYEAQ (reference sequence). V lost 3 bases and J lost 4; bases outside the gene matches: 1. This CDR3 reads CASSLTGGYEQYF. CDR3 in DNA: TGTGCCAGCAGCTTGACAGGGGGGTACGAGCAGTACTTC.

The chain links TRBV19 to TRBJ1-2; D is undetermined. The V and J ends lost 4 bases and 7 bases respectively, with 13 bases between them. There are 13 residues in the CDR3. The germline V gene has CDR1 LNHDA and CDR2 SQIVND (reference sequence). CDR3 sequence (DNA): TGTGCCAGTAGTAGAAAGGGCGGGCGTGGCTACACCTTC. It is translated as CASSRKGGRGYTF.

This clone has only a few counts. The CDR3: CASSLTGGYEQYF. The CDR3 nucleotides are TGTGCCAGCAGCTTGACAGGGGGGTACGAGCAGTACTTC. The chain recombines TRBV7-5 with TRBJ2-7; no check of the table's D call, TRBD1, against the DNA was made. TRBV7-5 is flagged as a pseudogene. The CDR3 sequence is 13 residues long.

The chain employs TRBV5-1 and TRBJ1-1; the match to TRBD1 covers 7 bases. Germline CDR1 is SGHRS and CDR2 is YFSETQ. Trimming at V came to 4 bases and at J to 4 bases, leaving 10 bases not matched to a gene. The CDR3 has 15 amino acids. The CDR3 loop reads CASSLHRGGGTEAFF. The CDR3 DNA reads as TGCGCCAGCAGCCTCCACAGGGGAGGAGGCACTGAAGCTTTCTTT.

The chain uses TRBV7-6 and TRBJ2-7, with a weak D call TRBD2 (6 bases). Trimming took 4 bases from V and 6 from J, leaving 19 bases between them. Germline CDR1 is SGHVS and CDR2 is FNYEAQ. The CDR3 spans 15 residues. The CDR3 sequence is CASSSTAEGATEQYF. CDR3 DNA: TGTGCCAGCAGCTCAACCGCGGAGGGCGCTACCGAGCAGTACTTC.

CDR3 nucleotides: TGTGCCAGCAGCTTAGGCTTCCTGAGCGGGGGAGCCCTGGGGACCCAGTACTTC. This codes for CASSLGFLSGGALGTQYF. V gene TRBV7-6 combines with J gene TRBJ2-5; 8 nucleotides match TRBD2. After removal of 1 base from V and 7 bases from J, the junction contained 17 bases not matched to a gene. Germline CDR1 and CDR2: SGHVS and FNYEAQ. The CDR3 is made up of 18 amino acids.

This chain's CDR3 is CASSWDSTTYEQYF. The CDR3 DNA reads TGTGCCAGTAGTTGGGACAGTACCACCTACGAGCAGTACTTC. The chain joins TRBV19 to TRBJ2-7; 7 positions match TRBD1. The germline V gene has CDR1 LNHDA and CDR2 SQIVND (reference sequence). Trimming cost V 5 bases and J 2 bases; bases outside gene matches: 6. This CDR3 has 14 amino acids.

This clone turned up a few times. This sequence joins TRBV7-4 and TRBJ2-2; 10 bases are shared with TRBD2. Trimming at V came to 2 bases and at J to 6 bases, leaving 12 bases not matched to a gene. The CDR3 consists of 18 residues. Looked up from germline, CDR1 is SGHVT and CDR2 is SQSDAQ. This chain's CDR3 is CASSLFFSAGGPAGELFF. DNA for the CDR3: TGTGCCAGCAGCTTATTTTTCTCAGCGGGGGGGCCAGCCGGGGAGCTGTTTTTT. The entire variable domain, with the rest obtained from reference TRBV7-4 and TRBJ2-2, is as follows: GAGVSQSPRYKVAKRGRDVALRCDSISGHVTLYWYRQTLGQGSEVLTYSQSDAQRDKSGRPSGRFSAERPERSVSTLKIQRTEQGDSAVYLCASSLFFSAGGPAGELFFGEGSRLTVL.

The V gene is TRBV7-2, the J gene TRBJ1-1; the D is unclear. CDR1 is SGHTA and CDR2 is FQGNSA in the germline V gene. V was pared by 0 bases and J by 8 bases, with 34 bases between. This CDR3 region has 21 residues. CDR3 DNA: TGTGCCAGCAGCTTAGCAGTCACCCTCGTTCAGCGAGGAGGAGGGATAGTGGAAGCTTTCTTT. This codes for CASSLAVTLVQRGGGIVEAFF.

The gene calls are TRBV6-1 and TRBJ2-7, with D perhaps matching TRBD1 (5 bases). Trimming removed 4 bases from V and 3 bases from J, with 7 bases in between. CDR3 length: 12 amino acids. CDR1 MNHNS and CDR2 SASEGT come from the germline V gene. The CDR3 here is CASSGDSYEQYF. In DNA form, the CDR3 reads TGTGCCAGCAGTGGTGACAGCTACGAGCAGTACTTC.

This clone was counted once. The germline gene is not matched at one end of the junction; a read error may be the cause. This chain connects TRBV10-3 to TRBJ2-7; 8 nucleotides align to TRBD1. Germline lookup yields CDR1 ENHRY and CDR2 SYGVKD. The CDR3 consists of 15 residues. The CDR3 DNA follows: TGTGCCATCAGTGACCCCGGGACAGGCTCCTACGAGCAGCACTTC. This encodes CAISDPGTGSYEQHF.

This clone is classed as medium-sized. The V call is TRBV4-1, the J call TRBJ2-7, with D perhaps matching TRBD2 (6 bases). The CDR3 runs 14 residues. V was clipped by 0 bases and J by 3 bases, with 9 bases between them. Germline V gene sequence: CDR1 MGHRA, CDR2 YSYEKL. For the CDR3, the DNA is TGCGCCAGCAGCCAAGAATTCGGGGGCTACGAGCAGTACTTC. Residues: CASSQEFGGYEQYF.

V is TRBV2 and J is TRBJ1-2, with 7 bases aligning to TRBD1. V shed 0 bases, J shed 3 bases, and the junction held 7 bases outside the gene matches. Looked up from germline, CDR1 is SNHLY and CDR2 is FYNNEI. CDR3 length: 16 amino acids. The CDR3 nucleotides read TGTGCCAGCAGTGAAGCGCTTCGGGGGACAGACTATGGCTACACCTTC. Translated, it gives CASSEALRGTDYGYTF.